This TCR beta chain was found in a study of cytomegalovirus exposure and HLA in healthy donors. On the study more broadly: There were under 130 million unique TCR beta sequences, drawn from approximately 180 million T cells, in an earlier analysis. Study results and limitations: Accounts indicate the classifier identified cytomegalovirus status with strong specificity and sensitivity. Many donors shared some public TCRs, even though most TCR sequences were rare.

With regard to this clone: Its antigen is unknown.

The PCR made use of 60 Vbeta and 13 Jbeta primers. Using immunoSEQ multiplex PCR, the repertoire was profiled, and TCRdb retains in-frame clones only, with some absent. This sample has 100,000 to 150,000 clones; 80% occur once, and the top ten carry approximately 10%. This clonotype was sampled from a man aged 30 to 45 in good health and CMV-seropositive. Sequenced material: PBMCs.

Here the CDR3 reads CASGSPTGVDRYGYTF. The CDR3 DNA sequence: TGTGCCAGTGGGAGCCCAACAGGGGTGGATCGCTATGGCTACACCTTC. V and J are TRBV19 and TRBJ1-2; 7 bases map to TRBD1. CDR3 size: 16 residues. The junction had 16 bases not matched to a gene; V was cut back by 8 bases and J by 4 bases. Germline values: CDR1 LNHDA, CDR2 SQIVND (reference sequence).